Listed below are T cell receptor beta chains from one sample, sequenced in a study of CD8 T cells in ankylosing spondylitis. TCRdb re-analysed the 5' RACE reads in MiXCR, keeping a single row per CDR3 protein. The sample comprises about 500,000 distinct CDR3 sequences, roughly 13% of which are singletons, and under 7.5% rests with the top ten. The sequenced sample consisted of blood, either unsorted or a sorted T cell fraction (not recorded which). The receptors originated from a male donor with ankylosing spondylitis. CDR3s include the opening cysteine and the closing phenylalanine or tryptophan. D genes are given only for firm matches. Clone sizes are given selectively: once, few, many, or a class where the clone is expanded.

many | 13 | NA | TRBJ2-1 | TRBV29-1 | TGCAGCGTTGACGGGAGCATGCATAATGAGCAGTTCTTC | CSVDGSMHNEQFF
NA | 15 | NA | TRBJ1-1 | TRBV11-2 | TGTGCCAGCAGCTCGGGACGAACCAACAACGCTGAAGCTTTCTTT | CASSSGRTNNAEAFF
NA | 16 | TRBD2 | TRBJ2-2 | TRBV7-2 | TGTGCCAGCAGCTTAGCAGGCCTAGCGGGAGCCGGGGAGCTGTTTTTT | CASSLAGLAGAGELFF
many | 16 | NA | TRBJ2-6 | TRBV5-1 | TGCGCCAGCAGCTTAGGGACCTTCTCTGGGGCCAACGTCCTGACTTTC | CASSLGTFSGANVLTF
NA | 15 | NA | TRBJ2-2 | TRBV12-3/TRBV12-4 | TGTGCCAGCAGTTTAGGGACAGCCCACAGCGGGGAGCTGTTTTTT | CASSLGTAHSGELFF
NA | 15 | TRBD2 | TRBJ2-3 | TRBV12-3/TRBV12-4 | TGTGCCAGCAGTTTACAAGCGGGAGTGGCAGATACGCAGTATTTT | CASSLQAGVADTQYF
NA | 12 | TRBD1 | TRBJ1-1 | TRBV10-2 | TGCGCCAGCTCCGAGACAGGGTCAGAAGCTTTCTTT | CASSETGSEAFF
NA | 14 | NA | TRBJ2-1 | TRBV7-9 | TGTGCCAGCAGCTTAGTTTCCTCCTTACTTGAGCAGTTCTTC | CASSLVSSLLEQFF
NA | 16 | NA | TRBJ2-1 | TRBV5-1 | TGCGCCAGCAGCTTGGGTGGTTTGTCCAGGGGCAATGAGCAGTTCTTC | CASSLGGLSRGNEQFF
NA | 13 | NA | TRBJ1-2 | TRBV7-9 | TGTGCCAGCAGCGAACCCGGGACATATGGCTACACCTTC | CASSEPGTYGYTF
few | 13 | NA | TRBJ2-7 | TRBV20-1 | TGCAGTGCTACCCTGGGGACCCGATACGAGCAGTACTTC | CSATLGTRYEQYF
many | 14 | NA | TRBJ2-1 | TRBV10-3 | TGTGCCATCAGTGATTCCAGGGCCGACAATGAGCAGTTCTTC | CAISDSRADNEQFF
NA | 13 | TRBD1 | TRBJ1-1 | TRBV13 | TGTGCCTCGGTACGACAGGGCAACACTGAAGCTTTCTTT | CASVRQGNTEAFF
few | 17 | NA | TRBJ2-1 | TRBV24-1 | TGTGCCACCAGTGCCTCCCCAAAGGACTCAATTTGGAATGAGCAGTTCTTC | CATSASPKDSIWNEQFF
NA | 15 | TRBD1 | TRBJ1-5 | TRBV10-3 | TGTGCCACCTCCTTAGGACAGGGAAACAATCAGCCCCAGCATTTT | CATSLGQGNNQPQHF
many | 13 | NA | TRBJ1-4 | TRBV7-8 | TGTGCCAGCAGCTTACCCAGTAATGAAAAACTGTTTTTT | CASSLPSNEKLFF
few | 13 | NA | TRBJ1-1 | TRBV29-1 | TGCAGCGTGTCCCCGCGGATGAACACTGAAGCTTTCTTT | CSVSPRMNTEAFF
many | 14 | NA | TRBJ1-1 | TRBV20-1 | TGCAGTGCTGCTGACTTGGGTAGGCGCACTGAAGCTTTCTTT | CSAADLGRRTEAFF
NA | 16 | TRBD2 | TRBJ2-1 | TRBV6-4 | TGTGCCAGCAGTGACTCGGGCGGGAGGGCCTACAATGAGCAGTTCTTC | CASSDSGGRAYNEQFF
NA | 15 | TRBD1 | TRBJ2-1 | TRBV11-3 | TGTGCCAGCAGCGCCGGGACAGGGTCATGGGATGAGCAGTTCTTC | CASSAGTGSWDEQFF
NA | 15 | NA | TRBJ2-2 | TRBV7-8 | TGTGCCAGCAGTTCCACAGAAGTAAACACCGGGGAGCTGTTTTTT | CASSSTEVNTGELFF
NA | 15 | NA | TRBJ2-1 | TRBV9 | TGTGCCAGCAGCGTAGTCGGGAGCTACTACAATGAGCAGTTCTTC | CASSVVGSYYNEQFF
NA | 15 | NA | TRBJ2-5 | TRBV5-1 | TGCGCCAGCAGCTTACGACAGGGGAGGGTGGAGACCCAGTACTTC | CASSLRQGRVETQYF
NA | 14 | NA | TRBJ2-1 | TRBV20-1 | TGCAGTGCTAGAGACCAGGGGAGTCACAATGAGCAGTTCTTC | CSARDQGSHNEQFF
NA | 16 | NA | TRBJ1-3 | TRBV12-3/TRBV12-4 | TGTGCCAGCAGTTTTGCCTCGCAGCGCTCTGGAAACACCATATATTTT | CASSFASQRSGNTIYF
NA | 12 | TRBD1 | TRBJ2-7 | TRBV29-1 | TGCAGCGTTAACAGGGGACGGAACGAGCAGTACTTC | CSVNRGRNEQYF
NA | 16 | TRBD2 | TRBJ2-3 | TRBV7-2 | TGTGCCAGCAGAACCTTAACTAGCGGGAGCCCAGATACGCAGTATTTT | CASRTLTSGSPDTQYF
NA | 16 | NA | TRBJ2-3 | TRBV7-2 | TGTGCCAGCAGCTTAGGCACAGGGGGGGGGACAGATACGCAGTATTTT | CASSLGTGGGTDTQYF
many | 18 | TRBD2 | TRBJ2-1 | TRBV24-1 | TGTGCCACCAGTGATCCCCTCTCTAGCGGGAGCTCCTACAATGAGCAGTTCTTC | CATSDPLSSGSSYNEQFF
NA | 14 | TRBD2 | TRBJ2-2 | TRBV5-4 | TGTGCCAGCAGCCGGACTAGCGGGGCCGGGGAGCTGTTTTTT | CASSRTSGAGELFF
NA | 15 | TRBD1 | TRBJ1-5 | TRBV6-1 | TGTGCCAGCAGTGTCTACAGGGGTCACAATCAGCCCCAGCATTTT | CASSVYRGHNQPQHF
many | 14 | NA | TRBJ2-5 | TRBV12-3/TRBV12-4 | TGTGCCAGCAGCACTTTCGGGGGTCAAGAGACCCAGTACTTC | CASSTFGGQETQYF
NA | 13 | TRBD2 | TRBJ2-5 | TRBV20-1 | TGCAGTGCTAGAGATAGGCCGGGAGGGACCCAGTACTTC | CSARDRPGGTQYF
few | 14 | NA | TRBJ1-1 | TRBV5-5 | TGTGCCAGCAGCTTCTCTTCAGATATCACTGAAGCTTTCTTT | CASSFSSDITEAFF
NA | 16 | TRBD2 | TRBJ2-1 | TRBV20-1 | TGCAGTGCTAGAGATCCTAGCGGGAGGGCCGTCAATGAGCAGTTCTTC | CSARDPSGRAVNEQFF
few | 14 | TRBD2 | TRBJ2-5 | TRBV18 | TGTGCCAGCTCCCCTACCCCTAGCGGAGAGACCCAGTACTTC | CASSPTPSGETQYF
NA | 16 | TRBD1 | TRBJ1-2 | TRBV4-1 | TGCGCCAGCAGCCAAGAGGCTACAGGGGTCCCACGGGGCTACACCTTC | CASSQEATGVPRGYTF
NA | 14 | TRBD1 | TRBJ2-1 | TRBV29-1 | TGCAGCGCCACCGGACAGGGCTTATACAATGAGCAGTTCTTC | CSATGQGLYNEQFF
NA | 12 | NA | TRBJ1-5 | TRBV29-1 | TGCAGCGTTGAAGGACCCGATCAGCCCCAGCATTTT | CSVEGPDQPQHF
many | 16 | NA | TRBJ2-3 | TRBV5-1 | TGCGCCAGCAGCTTCGAGGGACGTAGAAGCACAGATACGCAGTATTTT | CASSFEGRRSTDTQYF
NA | 15 | TRBD1 | TRBJ2-1 | TRBV5-4 | TGTGCCAGCGCGAGACAGGGGGGAACCTACAATGAGCAGTTCTTC | CASARQGGTYNEQFF
NA | 16 | TRBD2 | TRBJ2-2 | TRBV10-3 | TGTGCCTCCGAATTCGGCCCGGGAGGTATAGCCGGGGAGCTGTTTTTT | CASEFGPGGIAGELFF
NA | 16 | NA | TRBJ1-5 | TRBV4-1 | TGCGCCAGCAGCCAAGAAGGGACCGACTTCAATCAGCCCCAGCATTTT | CASSQEGTDFNQPQHF
NA | 14 | NA | TRBJ1-1 | TRBV25-1 | TGTGCCAGCAGTGAACGGCGGGGGAGAACTGAAGCTTTCTTT | CASSERRGRTEAFF
few | 12 | NA | TRBJ1-5 | TRBV29-1 | TGCAGCGTTGGGGGAGAGGGACAGCCCCAGCATTTT | CSVGGEGQPQHF
NA | 14 | NA | TRBJ1-1 | TRBV7-9 | TGTGCCAGCAGCAGGCTTTCGGGGGGCACTGAAGCTTTCTTT | CASSRLSGGTEAFF
NA | 20 | TRBD1 | TRBJ2-2 | TRBV3-1 | TGTGCCAGCAGCCAAGTGGGGACAGGGGGCGTCTTTTGGGACACCGGGGAGCTGTTTTTT | CASSQVGTGGVFWDTGELFF
NA | 15 | TRBD1 | TRBJ2-1 | TRBV7-9 | TGTGCCAGCAGCCCCAACCTGGACAGGGGCAATGAGCAGTTCTTC | CASSPNLDRGNEQFF
few | 20 | NA | TRBJ2-5 | TRBV4-2 | TGTGCCAGCAGCCAAGATCCTCCGTTCCCTTCAGACGGGCGCGGAGAGACCCAGTACTTC | CASSQDPPFPSDGRGETQYF
few | 19 | NA | TRBJ2-1 | TRBV7-9 | TGTGCCAGCAGACTCCCTTCAAGAAGTCTAGCGCAGAGTGTCAATGAGCAGTTCTTC | CASRLPSRSLAQSVNEQFF
few | 15 | NA | TRBJ2-1 | TRBV11-2 | TGTGCCAGCAGCAGAGAAGACACTGGCTACAATGAGCAGTTCTTC | CASSREDTGYNEQFF
few | 15 | TRBD2 | TRBJ2-7 | TRBV11-2 | TGTGCCAGCAGCTTAGAGGCGGGAGTAAGTTACGAGCAGTACTTC | CASSLEAGVSYEQYF
many | 14 | NA | TRBJ1-2 | TRBV12-3/TRBV12-4 | TGTGCCAGCAGTTCTTGGGGGACGGGCTATGGCTACACCTTC | CASSSWGTGYGYTF
few | 13 | NA | TRBJ2-3 | TRBV20-1 | TGCAGTGCTTCCCCCGGGGGTGTGGATACGCAGTATTTT | CSASPGGVDTQYF
few | 15 | NA | TRBJ1-3 | TRBV30 | TGTGCCTGGAGTGTTCCCGAGCGGTCTGGAAACACCATATATTTT | CAWSVPERSGNTIYF
NA | 16 | NA | TRBJ1-1 | TRBV24-1 | TGTGCCACCAGTGATTTTTCTTTGGGGCCCGAGGTTGAAGCTTTCTTT | CATSDFSLGPEVEAFF